This T cell receptor (beta chain) was sequenced during a study of T cells after yellow fever vaccination. At the level of the study: SMART-Seq v4 Ultra Low Input served to prepare low-cell-number fractions.

A single record per CDR3 protein comes from TCRdb applying MiXCR to the 5' RACE reads. The sample has more than 300,000 distinct CDR3 sequences, about 10% seen once. The CDR3 loop spans 13 amino acids. Germline CDR1 is MDHEN and CDR2 is SYDVKM. V was cut by 6 bases and J by 8 bases, with 16 bases left in between. The TCR sequence derives from a man younger than 35 who received the YFV17D yellow fever vaccine. Here the sequenced sample was CD4+ T cells sorted from PBMCs, taken 45 days after the yellow fever booster vaccination. V gene TRBV28 combines with J gene TRBJ1-1; D is undetermined. CDR3 loop: CASSPKSLSEAFF. CDR3 sequence (DNA): TGTGCCAGCAGCCCGAAATCCCTCTCGGAAGCTTTCTTT. The full variable domain, its missing parts supplied by reference TRBV28 and TRBJ1-1, is DVKVTQSSRYLVKRTGEKVFLECVQDMDHENMFWYRQDPGLGLRLIYFSYDVKMKEKGDIPEGYSVSREKKERFSLILESASTNQTSMYLCASSPKSLSEAFFGQGTRLTVV.